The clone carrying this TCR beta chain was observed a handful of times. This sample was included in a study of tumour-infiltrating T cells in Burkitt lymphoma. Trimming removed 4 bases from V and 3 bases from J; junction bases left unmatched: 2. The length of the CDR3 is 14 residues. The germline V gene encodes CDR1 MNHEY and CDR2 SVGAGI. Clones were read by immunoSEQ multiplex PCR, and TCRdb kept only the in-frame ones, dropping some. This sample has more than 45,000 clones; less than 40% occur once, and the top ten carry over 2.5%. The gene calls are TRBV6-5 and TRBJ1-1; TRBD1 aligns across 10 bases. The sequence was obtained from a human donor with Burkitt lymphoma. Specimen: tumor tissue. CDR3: CASSLGTGDTEAFF. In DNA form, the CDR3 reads TGTGCCAGCAGTTTAGGGACAGGGGACACTGAAGCTTTCTTT.